The clone carrying this TCR beta chain was picked up many times. Its target is unknown. Among the hyperthyroidism patients, all were newly diagnosed, aged 18 to 65, with under 2 months' duration. Patients were diagnosed from clinical symptoms, serum thyroxine, TRAb, thyroid ultrasound and orbital computed tomography. Germline V lookup: CDR1 ENHRY, CDR2 SYGVKD. Trimming cost V 5 bases and J 2 bases, with 9 bases left between them. This CDR3 has 13 amino acids. The sample originates from a study of Graves' ophthalmopathy and Graves' hyperthyroidism. Findings of the study overall: Also, most clonotypes expanded in the thyroid above 0.001 frequency appeared in blood. For predicting ophthalmopathy progression, the model had 70.59% sensitivity and roughly 72% specificity.

Beta-chain TCR CDR3 regions were amplified from RNA transcripts. HTBI primers primed a first-round RT-PCR, and a second-round multiplex PCR followed. TCRdb reanalysed the multiplex PCR reads using MiXCR and keeps one entry per CDR3 protein. The table lists around 1.1 million distinct CDR3 sequences, roughly two fifths of them singletons. Source material: peripheral blood or thyroid tissue (not recorded which). The origin of this receptor is an adult man with Graves' hyperthyroidism. This chain uses TRBV10-3 with TRBJ2-5; TRBD2 might be the D (5 bases). The CDR3 region is CAISWTRQETQYF. The DNA of the CDR3 is TGTGCCATCAGTTGGACTCGGCAAGAGACCCAGTACTTC.